The 10 T cell receptor beta chains listed next were all sequenced from one sample in a study of post-analysis software for immune sequencing data. Each TCR beta cDNA library carried unique molecular identifiers. Each CDR3 protein is one row after TCRdb ran MiXCR on the PCR reads. The sample holds 750,000 to 950,000 distinct CDR3 sequences, roughly 58% seen once. Study-level findings and limits: The study found TRBV5-6, TRBV5-1 and TRBV20-1 among five TRBV segments more frequent in patients than controls.

No antigen has been identified for these receptors. Sequencing input: blood. All receptors come from a girl between 5 and 17 years old with multiple sclerosis.

The chain links TRBV4-1 to TRBJ1-1, with a weak D call TRBD1 (6 bases). This CDR3 has 16 amino acids. Germline lookup yields CDR1 MGHRA and CDR2 YSYEKL. With 3 bases removed from V and 4 bases from J, the gap between germline ends came to 18 bases. The CDR3 sequence is CASSQNLQGLSTEAFF. DNA of the CDR3: TGCGCCAGCAGCCAGAATTTACAGGGCCTGAGCACTGAAGCTTTCTTT.

This chain connects TRBV20-1 to TRBJ2-1, with 8 positions matching TRBD2. This CDR3 has 20 residues. V gave up 2 bases and J gave up 9 bases; unmatched junction bases: 27. The germline V gene encodes CDR1 DFQATT and CDR2 SNEGSKA (reference sequence). CDR3 in amino acids: CSARSSGLGLGLRVRSEQFF. CDR3 nucleotide sequence: TGCAGTGCTAGATCCTCGGGACTAGGGTTGGGCCTAAGGGTTCGGAGTGAGCAGTTCTTC.

J is TRBJ2-5 and V is TRBV24-1; 7 bases line up with TRBD1. Germline CDR1 KGHDR, CDR2 SFDVKD. The CDR3 length is 14 residues. The V and J ends lost 7 bases and 4 bases, in that order; junction bases with no gene match: 8. Written as DNA, the CDR3 is TGTGCCACCAGCCAAGGGGGCATACGAGAGACCCAGTACTTC. It yields the protein CATSQGGIRETQYF.

The chain employs TRBV13 and TRBJ2-3, with D possibly TRBD1 on 5 matching bases. Trimming took off 5 bases at V and 1 base at J, with 10 bases between the two ends. This CDR3 contains 14 residues. The germline V gene encodes CDR1 PRHDT and CDR2 FYEKMQ (reference sequence). As DNA, the CDR3 is TGTGCCAGCAGCGCCCCAGGGCGCACAGATACGCAGTATTTT. It translates to CASSAPGRTDTQYF. Looking up the rest from reference TRBV13 and TRBJ2-3 gives the full variable domain: AAGVIQSPRHLIKEKRETATLKCYPIPRHDTVYWYQQGPGQDPQFLISFYEKMQSDKGSIPDRFSAQQFSDYHSELNMSSLELGDSALYFCASSAPGRTDTQYFGPGTRLTVL.

The sample holds a few counts of this clonotype. The V call is TRBV30, the J call TRBJ2-3, with 9 bases fitting TRBD2. V lost 0 bases, J lost 7 bases, and 14 bases stayed unmatched. Germline CDR1 GTSNPN, CDR2 SVGIG (reference sequence). The CDR3 contains 17 residues. CDR3 amino acids: CAWSVTPLAGSGNTQYF. The CDR3 coding sequence is TGTGCCTGGAGTGTAACCCCTCTAGCGGGGAGCGGAAATACGCAGTATTTT.

The table lists this clonotype with a few counts. The rearrangement joins TRBV20-1 to TRBJ1-2; 8 positions match TRBD1. CDR3 length: 15 amino acids. Germline V CDR1 and CDR2: DFQATT, SNEGSKA (reference sequence). The junction had 15 bases not matched to a gene; V was cut back by 6 bases and J by 6 bases. DNA for the CDR3: TGCAGTGCCACACTTTACAGGGGGTACGAGGATGGCTACACCTTC. As protein: CSATLYRGYEDGYTF.

This clonotype turned up a few times. This rearrangement joins TRBV11-1 to TRBJ2-7; possibly TRBD2 for D (6 bases). There are 14 residues in the CDR3. The V and J ends lost 5 bases and 1 base respectively, with 12 bases between them. CDR1 SGHAT and CDR2 FQDESV come from the germline V gene (reference sequence). CDR3: CASSRPEGSYEQYF. CDR3 DNA: TGTGCCAGCAGCCGGCCGGAGGGATCCTACGAGCAGTACTTC.

With regard to this clonotype: The junction and the germline gene differ at one end; a read error may be behind it. This chain joins TRBV6-5 and TRBJ1-2, with a weak D call TRBD1 (5 bases). The germline V gene has CDR1 MNHEY and CDR2 SVGAGI. CDR3 length: 15 amino acids. As DNA, the CDR3 is TGTGCCAGCAGCGACTTCAGGGATTCTAACTATGGCTACATCTTC. Translation gives CASSDFRDSNYGYIF.

J is TRBJ2-7 and V is TRBV6-5; 7 nucleotides match TRBD2. CDR1 MNHEY and CDR2 SVGAGI come from the germline V gene. The V and J ends lost 4 bases and 4 bases, in that order; junction bases with no gene match: 7. CDR3 size: 14 residues. DNA for the CDR3: TGTGCCAGCAGTTCGACTAGCCGAAATTACGAGCAGTACTTC. The encoded protein is CASSSTSRNYEQYF.

This clonotype was observed a few times. J is TRBJ1-2 and V is TRBV6-6; D call uncertain. V lost 0 bases, J lost 3 bases, and 8 bases lay in between. The CDR3 is made up of 14 amino acids. In germline, CDR1 is MNHNY, CDR2 SVGAGI (reference sequence). The CDR3 DNA sequence: TGTGCCAGCAGTTACTCGACTAGGCACTATGGCTACACCTTC. Protein: CASSYSTRHYGYTF.